The 19 T cell receptor beta chains in this list originate from one sample, sequenced in a study of regulatory T cells in long-lasting Graves disease. Construction of TCR beta libraries relied on iRepertoire HTBI primers and on Arm-PCR targeting CDR3 regions. One entry per CDR3 protein, called by TCRdb with MiXCR from the multiplex PCR reads. Of some 300,000 distinct CDR3 sequences in the sample, 22% were seen once. Noted time point: persistent/refractory GD, antithyroid drugs over 5 years with positive TRAb. The TCR library was made from RNA that had been extracted from PBMCs in TRIzol. Sequenced here: peripheral blood mononuclear cells (PBMCs), sampled when the disease was refractory, from a patient treated with antithyroid drugs. Every receptor here comes from a female donor with Graves disease.

The chain links TRBV5-5 to TRBJ2-7; possible D gene TRBD1, 6 bases. The V and J ends lost 4 bases and 4 bases respectively, with 18 bases between them. Germline V gene lookup returns CDR1 SGHKS and CDR2 YYEKEE (reference sequence). The length of the CDR3 is 15 residues. Written as DNA, the CDR3 is TGTGCCAGCAGCCGACAGGTCAGGGGCGGATACGAGCAGTACTTC. Encoded protein: CASSRQVRGGYEQYF.

Points on this clonotype: A much bigger clone sits one base away, suggesting this may be a read error. The V gene is TRBV28, the J gene TRBJ2-5; TRBD2 is a possible D gene (6 bases). The J call is doubtful: the DNA matches TRBJ2-7 better. The V gene's germline CDR1 is MDHEN and CDR2 SYDVKM. This CDR3 has 16 residues. CDR3 sequence reads: CASSGPSWDSNYEQYF. The CDR3, as DNA: TGTGCCAGCAGTGGACCCTCATGGGACTCCAACTACGAGCAGTACTTC.

Concerning this clonotype: With a much larger clone just one base away, this may be a read error. The V call is TRBV28, the J call TRBJ2-2; 7 nucleotides match TRBD2. The CDR3 is made up of 13 amino acids. The germline gives CDR1 MDHEN, CDR2 SYDVKM. This CDR3 is CATRDYNTGELLF. In DNA form, the CDR3 reads TGTGCCACCCGGGACTATAACACCGGGGAGCTGCTTTTT.

The chain carries TRBV6-2 or TRBV6-3 and TRBJ2-5; the match to TRBD1 covers 7 bases. This CDR3 spans 15 amino acids. With V trimmed by 7 bases and J by 5 bases, 13 bases remained unmatched. Per the germline V gene, CDR1 is MNHEY and CDR2 is SVGEGT. CDR3 protein: CASTKGDSSWETQYF. CDR3 nucleotide sequence: TGTGCCAGCACAAAGGGGGACAGTTCCTGGGAGACCCAGTACTTC.

A few counts support this clonotype. The chain uses TRBV6-5 and TRBJ2-5; D remains ambiguous. Germline V lookup: CDR1 MNHEY, CDR2 SVGAGI. V lost 0 bases, J lost 5 bases, and 19 bases lay in between. The CDR3 sequence is 17 residues long. DNA of the CDR3: TGTGCCAGCAGTTACTCTCCTACCACCCTTTTACCGGAGACCCAGTACTTC. It codes for CASSYSPTTLLPETQYF.

This clonotype has ten or more counts. The genes are TRBV7-2 and TRBJ2-7; D is perhaps TRBD1 or TRBD2 (5 bases each). This CDR3 has 15 amino acids. The V gene lost 3 bases and the J gene lost 3 bases, with 15 bases spanning the gap. Germline V gene data show CDR1 as SGHTA and CDR2 as FQGNSA. The CDR3 here is CASSFVLGTSYEQYF. CDR3 DNA: TGTGCCAGCAGCTTCGTTCTCGGGACCAGCTACGAGCAGTACTTC.

This clonotype was detected many times. The chain carries TRBV7-2 and TRBJ2-5; 11 bases are shared with TRBD2. J was trimmed by 6 bases and V by 2 bases; bases with no gene match: 8. The germline V gene has CDR1 SGHTA and CDR2 FQGNSA. The CDR3 contains 16 residues. This chain's CDR3 is CASSLSTSGNVKTQYF. CDR3 in DNA: TGTGCCAGCAGCTTATCGACTAGCGGGAATGTGAAGACCCAGTACTTC.

There are many counts of this clonotype. The genes are TRBV2 and TRBJ1-5; the D is unclear. CDR1 is SNHLY, CDR2 FYNNEI, per germline. CDR3 size: 13 residues. V was trimmed by 8 bases and J by 3 bases, leaving 11 bases between them. The CDR3 region has the DNA TGTGCCAGCGGTCAGGACGACAATCAGCCCCAGCATTTT. Protein: CASGQDDNQPQHF.

The gene calls are TRBV15 and TRBJ2-1; unclear D gene. From germline, CDR1 is LNHNV and CDR2 YYDKDF (reference sequence). V gave up 5 bases and J gave up 7 bases, with 15 bases separating them. This CDR3 is built from 14 residues. CDR3 sequence: CATSVSSSINEQFF. DNA of the CDR3: TGTGCCACCAGCGTCAGTAGCTCAATTAATGAGCAGTTCTTC. Full variable domain (outside the CDR3, taken from reference TRBV15 and TRBJ2-1): DAMVIQNPRYQVTQFGKPVTLSCSQTLNHNVMYWYQQKSSQAPKLLFHYYDKDFNNEADTPDNFQSRRPNTSFCFLDIRSPGLGDTAMYLCATSVSSSINEQFFGPGTRLTVL.

This clonotype was seen only a few times. The V gene is TRBV7-2, the J gene TRBJ1-5; D is uncertain. This CDR3 is built from 15 residues. CDR1 is SGHTA and CDR2 is FQGNSA in the germline V gene. Trimming took 1 base from V and 2 from J, leaving 9 bases between them. The CDR3 spells CASSLVTRGNQPQHF. CDR3 coding DNA: TGTGCCAGCAGCTTAGTGACGAGGGGCAATCAGCCCCAGCATTTT.

This chain links TRBV27 with TRBJ2-5; D is tentatively TRBD1 or TRBD2 (6 bases each). CDR1 is MNHEY, CDR2 SMNVEV, per germline (reference sequence). This CDR3 region has 15 residues. The V and J ends lost 3 bases and 4 bases respectively, with 15 bases between them. CDR3 DNA: TGTGCCAGCAGTTTCTGGGGGGCGGAGGGAGAGACCCAGTACTTC. Its protein product is CASSFWGAEGETQYF.

The rearrangement links TRBV6-9 to TRBJ1-3; TRBD1 might be the D (6 bases). Looked up from germline, CDR1 is MNHGY and CDR2 is SVAAGI. V was pared by 3 bases and J by 3 bases, with 12 bases between. The CDR3 is 15 residues long. The CDR3 spells CASSYLGHRGNTIYF. In nucleotides, the CDR3 is TGTGCCAGCAGTTACCTGGGACACCGTGGAAACACCATATATTTT.

This clonotype was counted many times. The genes are TRBV5-1 and TRBJ1-2; tentative D call: TRBD1 (5 bases). Germline CDR1 and CDR2: SGHRS and YFSETQ. Trimming removed 2 bases at V and 6 bases at J, with 14 bases between. The CDR3 totals 14 residues. For the CDR3, the DNA is TGCGCCAGCAGCTTCTGGGGCGAAATGCATGGCTACACCTTC. Its protein is CASSFWGEMHGYTF.

The chain uses TRBV29-1 and TRBJ1-1; possibly TRBD1 for D (5 bases). The CDR3 spans 14 residues. V was clipped by 1 base and J by 6 bases, with 15 bases between them. Germline assignment: CDR1 SQVTM and CDR2 ANQGSEA. DNA for the CDR3: TGCAGCGTTGAAGTACTAGACAGTTTTTCTGAAGCTTTCTTT. Its translation: CSVEVLDSFSEAFF.

Concerning this clonotype itself: A clone one base away is much larger, so this may be a read error. The chain couples TRBV6-2 or TRBV6-3 to TRBJ1-4, with a weak D call TRBD1 (6 bases). Germline V lookup: CDR1 MNHEY, CDR2 SVGEGT. The CDR3 is 15 amino acids. Deletions cut 6 bases from V and 3 bases from J, with 14 bases between. This CDR3 is CASSWVTGPNEKLFF. As DNA, the CDR3 is TGTGCCAGCAGCTGGGTGACAGGCCCTAATGAAAAACTGTTTTTT.

This clonotype was recorded a few times. The rearrangement joins TRBV28 to TRBJ2-7; D tentatively reads TRBD1 or TRBD2 (5 bases each). The CDR3 runs 14 residues. Germline V gene lookup returns CDR1 MDHEN and CDR2 SYDVKM. Trimming cost V 3 bases and J 0 bases, with 9 bases left between them. In nucleotides, the CDR3 is TGTGCCAGCAGTTTTGGGGGATTCTCCTACGAGCAGTACTTC. Residues: CASSFGGFSYEQYF. Looking up the rest from reference TRBV28 and TRBJ2-7 gives the full variable domain: DVKVTQSSRYLVKRTGEKVFLECVQDMDHENMFWYRQDPGLGLRLIYFSYDVKMKEKGDIPEGYSVSREKKERFSLILESASTNQTSMYLCASSFGGFSYEQYFGPGTRLTVT.

The chain employs TRBV20-1 and TRBJ2-6; D could derive from TRBD1 or TRBD2 (5 bases each). CDR1 and CDR2 (germline): DFQATT, SNEGSKA (reference sequence). V was shortened by 5 bases and J by 0 bases, with 14 bases between the two germline ends. The CDR3 contains 16 residues. The CDR3 region has the DNA TGCAGTGCTCGCTCCCGGGGCACCTCTGGGGCCAACGTCCTGACTTTC. This encodes CSARSRGTSGANVLTF.

This clonotype occurred many times. The V and J genes are TRBV6-5 and TRBJ2-7, with 7 bases matching TRBD2. This CDR3 is built from 16 residues. Germline CDR1 and CDR2: MNHEY and SVGAGI. V dropped 2 bases and J dropped 3; count of bases not matched to a gene: 10. Written as DNA, the CDR3 is TGTGCCAGCAGTTACCTCCAAGTTGCTAGCGGCTACGAGCAGTACTTC. Translated: CASSYLQVASGYEQYF.

About this clonotype: Mismatch with germline at one junction end may stem from a read error. This chain links TRBV7-2 with TRBJ1-2; D is unclear. This CDR3 spans 15 amino acids. Germline loops: CDR1 SGHTA, CDR2 FQGNSA. CDR3 sequence: CASTLTPLEGNGYTF. DNA for the CDR3: TGTGCCAGCACCTTAACCCCCCTGGAAGGGAATGGCTACACCTTC.